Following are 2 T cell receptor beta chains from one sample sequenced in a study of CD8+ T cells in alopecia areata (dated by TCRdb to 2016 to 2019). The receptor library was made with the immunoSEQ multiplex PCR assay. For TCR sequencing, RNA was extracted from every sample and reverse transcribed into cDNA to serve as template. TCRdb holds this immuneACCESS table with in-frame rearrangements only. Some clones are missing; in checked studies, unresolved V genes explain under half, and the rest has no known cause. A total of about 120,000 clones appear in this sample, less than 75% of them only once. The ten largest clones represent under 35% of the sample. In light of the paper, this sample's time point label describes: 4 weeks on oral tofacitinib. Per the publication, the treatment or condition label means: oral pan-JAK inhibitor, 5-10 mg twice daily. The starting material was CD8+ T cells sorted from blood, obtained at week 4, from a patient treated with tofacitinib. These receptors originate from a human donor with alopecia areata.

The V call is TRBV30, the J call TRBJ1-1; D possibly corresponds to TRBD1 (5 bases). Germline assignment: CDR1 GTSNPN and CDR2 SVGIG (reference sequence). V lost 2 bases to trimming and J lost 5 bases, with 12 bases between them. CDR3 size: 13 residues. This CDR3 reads CAWSTYGGTEAFF. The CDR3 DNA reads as TGTGCCTGGAGTACATACGGGGGAACTGAAGCTTTCTTT.

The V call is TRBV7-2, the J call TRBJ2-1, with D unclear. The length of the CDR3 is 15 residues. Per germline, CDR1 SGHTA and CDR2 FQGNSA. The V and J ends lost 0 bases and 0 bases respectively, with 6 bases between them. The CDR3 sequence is CASSLAGSSYNEQFF. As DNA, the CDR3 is TGTGCCAGCAGCTTAGCGGGAAGCTCCTACAATGAGCAGTTCTTC.